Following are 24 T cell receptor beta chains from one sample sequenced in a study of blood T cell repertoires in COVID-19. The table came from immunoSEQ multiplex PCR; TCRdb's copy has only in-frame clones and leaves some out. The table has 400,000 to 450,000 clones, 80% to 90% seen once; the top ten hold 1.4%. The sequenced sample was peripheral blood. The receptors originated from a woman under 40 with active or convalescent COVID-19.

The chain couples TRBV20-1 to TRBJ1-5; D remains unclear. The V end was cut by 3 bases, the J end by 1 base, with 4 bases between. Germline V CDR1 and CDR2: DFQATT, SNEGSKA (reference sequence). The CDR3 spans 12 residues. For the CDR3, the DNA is TGCAGTGCTAGTCAGAGCAATCAGCCCCAGCATTTT. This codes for CSASQSNQPQHF.

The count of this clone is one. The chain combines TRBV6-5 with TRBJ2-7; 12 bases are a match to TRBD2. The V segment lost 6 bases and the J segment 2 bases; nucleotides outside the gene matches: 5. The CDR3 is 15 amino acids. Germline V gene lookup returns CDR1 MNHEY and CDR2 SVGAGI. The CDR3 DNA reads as TGTGCCAGCAGCCGCAGACTAGCGGGAGCCTACGAGCAGTACTTC. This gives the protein CASSRRLAGAYEQYF.

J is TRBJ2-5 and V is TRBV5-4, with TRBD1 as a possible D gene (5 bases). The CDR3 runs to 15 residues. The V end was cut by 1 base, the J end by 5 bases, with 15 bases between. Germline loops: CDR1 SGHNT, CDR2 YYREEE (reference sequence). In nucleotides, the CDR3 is TGTGCCAGCAGCTTGCAGGCAGGGATGGTGGAGACCCAGTACTTC. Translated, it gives CASSLQAGMVETQYF.

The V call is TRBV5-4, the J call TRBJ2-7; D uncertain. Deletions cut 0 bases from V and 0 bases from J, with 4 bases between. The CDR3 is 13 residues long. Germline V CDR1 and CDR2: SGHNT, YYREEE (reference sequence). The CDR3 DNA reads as TGTGCCAGCAGCTTGGAGAGCTCCTACGAGCAGTACTTC. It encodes CASSLESSYEQYF.

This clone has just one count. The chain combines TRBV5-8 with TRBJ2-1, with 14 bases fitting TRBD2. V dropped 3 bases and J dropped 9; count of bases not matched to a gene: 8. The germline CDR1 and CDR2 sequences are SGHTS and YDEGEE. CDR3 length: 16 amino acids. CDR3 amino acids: CASSYRGTSGSTEQFF. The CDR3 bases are TGTGCCAGCAGCTACCGGGGGACTAGCGGGAGTACTGAGCAGTTCTTC.

CDR3 amino acids: CASSPVSLETQYF. The CDR3 DNA sequence: TGCGCCAGCAGCCCAGTCTCTCTTGAGACCCAGTACTTC. This sequence joins TRBV5-1 and TRBJ2-5; D unclear. The CDR3 has 13 residues. V lost 4 bases and J lost 5, with 12 bases in between. Germline V gives CDR1 SGHRS, CDR2 YFSETQ.

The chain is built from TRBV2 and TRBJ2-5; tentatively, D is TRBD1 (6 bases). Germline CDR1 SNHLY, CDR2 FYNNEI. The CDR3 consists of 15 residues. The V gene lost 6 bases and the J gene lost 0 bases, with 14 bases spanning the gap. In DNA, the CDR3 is TGTGCCAGCAGACCCCGCGGACAGAACCAAGAGACCCAGTACTTC. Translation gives CASRPRGQNQETQYF.

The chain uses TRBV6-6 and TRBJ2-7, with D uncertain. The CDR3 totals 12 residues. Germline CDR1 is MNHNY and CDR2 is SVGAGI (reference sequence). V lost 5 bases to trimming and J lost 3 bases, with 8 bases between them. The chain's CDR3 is CASSQTRYEQYF. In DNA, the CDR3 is TGTGCCAGCAGTCAGACACGCTACGAGCAGTACTTC.

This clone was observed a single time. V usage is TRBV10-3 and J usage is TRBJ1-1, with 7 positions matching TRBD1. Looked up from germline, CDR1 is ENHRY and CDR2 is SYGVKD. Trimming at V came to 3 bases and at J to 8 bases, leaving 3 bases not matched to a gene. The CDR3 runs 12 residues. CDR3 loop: CAISEGGGEAFF. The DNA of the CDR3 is TGTGCCATCAGTGAAGGAGGGGGCGAAGCTTTCTTT.

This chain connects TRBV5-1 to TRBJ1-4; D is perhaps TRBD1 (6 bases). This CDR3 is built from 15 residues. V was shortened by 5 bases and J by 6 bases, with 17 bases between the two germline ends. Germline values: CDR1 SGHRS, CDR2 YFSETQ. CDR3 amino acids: CASRTAGGEYEKLFF. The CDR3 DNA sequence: TGCGCCAGCAGGACCGCGGGGGGCGAATATGAAAAACTGTTTTTT.

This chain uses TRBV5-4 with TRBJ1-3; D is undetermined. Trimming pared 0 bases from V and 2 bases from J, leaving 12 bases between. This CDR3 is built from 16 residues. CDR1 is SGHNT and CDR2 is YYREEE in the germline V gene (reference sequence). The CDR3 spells CASSLAGSGPGNTIYF. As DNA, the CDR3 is TGTGCCAGCAGCTTGGCGGGGAGCGGGCCTGGAAACACCATATATTTT.

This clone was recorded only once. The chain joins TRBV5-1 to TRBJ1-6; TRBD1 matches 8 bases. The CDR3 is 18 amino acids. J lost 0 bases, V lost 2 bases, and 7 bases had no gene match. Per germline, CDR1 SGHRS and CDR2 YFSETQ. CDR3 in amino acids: CASSLIRQGSSYNSPLHF. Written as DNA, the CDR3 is TGCGCCAGCAGCTTAATACGACAGGGGAGCTCCTATAATTCACCCCTCCACTTT.

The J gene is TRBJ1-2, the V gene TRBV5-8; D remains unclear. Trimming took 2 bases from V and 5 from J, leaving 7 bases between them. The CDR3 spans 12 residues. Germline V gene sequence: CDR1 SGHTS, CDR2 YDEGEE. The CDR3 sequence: CASSFASYGYTF. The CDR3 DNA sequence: TGTGCCAGCAGCTTTGCGTCGTATGGCTACACCTTC.

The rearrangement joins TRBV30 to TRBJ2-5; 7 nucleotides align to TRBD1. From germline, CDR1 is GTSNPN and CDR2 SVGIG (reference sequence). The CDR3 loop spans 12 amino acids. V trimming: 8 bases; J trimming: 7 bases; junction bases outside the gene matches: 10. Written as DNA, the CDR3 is TGTGCCCTCGGGACAGCTAGAGCGACCCAGTACTTC. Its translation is CALGTARATQYF.

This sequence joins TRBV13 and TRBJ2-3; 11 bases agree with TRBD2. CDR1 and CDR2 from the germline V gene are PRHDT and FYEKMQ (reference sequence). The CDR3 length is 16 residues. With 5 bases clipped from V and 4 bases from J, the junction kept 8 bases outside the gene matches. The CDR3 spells CASSAIASGRSDTQYF. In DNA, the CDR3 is TGTGCCAGCAGCGCCATAGCTAGCGGGAGGTCAGATACGCAGTATTTT.

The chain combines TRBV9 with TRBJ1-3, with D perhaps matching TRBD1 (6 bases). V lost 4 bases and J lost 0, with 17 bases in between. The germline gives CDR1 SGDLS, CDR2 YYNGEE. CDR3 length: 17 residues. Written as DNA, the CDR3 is TGTGCCAGCAGCTCCCCAGGGGCCGACCGCTCTGGAAACACCATATATTTT. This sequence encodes CASSSPGADRSGNTIYF.

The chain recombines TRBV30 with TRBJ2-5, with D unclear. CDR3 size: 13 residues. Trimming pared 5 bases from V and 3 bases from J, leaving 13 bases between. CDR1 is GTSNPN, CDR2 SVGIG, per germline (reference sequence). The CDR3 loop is CAWFDFAKETQYF. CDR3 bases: TGTGCCTGGTTTGACTTCGCTAAAGAGACCCAGTACTTC.

In DNA form, the CDR3 reads TGTGCCTGGAGTGGGGCGACAGGGTTCTATGAGCAGTTCTTC. It is translated as CAWSGATGFYEQFF. The V and J genes are TRBV30 and TRBJ2-1; 7 bases map to TRBD1. The CDR3 loop spans 14 amino acids. V shed 1 base, J shed 8 bases, and the junction held 8 bases outside the gene matches. Germline lookup yields CDR1 GTSNPN and CDR2 SVGIG (reference sequence).

In nucleotides, the CDR3 is TGTGCCAGCTCACCGCAGGCGGGAGGGCTAAATGAGCAGTTCTTC. This codes for CASSPQAGGLNEQFF. The chain carries TRBV18 and TRBJ2-1; TRBD2 agrees at 9 bases. Losses at the gene ends were 3 bases for V and 7 bases for J; bases not matched to a gene: 7. CDR3 size: 15 residues. Looked up from germline, CDR1 is KGHSH and CDR2 is LQKENI.

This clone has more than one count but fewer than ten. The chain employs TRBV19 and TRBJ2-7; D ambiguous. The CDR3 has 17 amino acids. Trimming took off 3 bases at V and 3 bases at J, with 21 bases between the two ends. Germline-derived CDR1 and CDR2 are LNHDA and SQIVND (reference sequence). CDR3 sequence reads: CASSIPLDIRKDYEQYF. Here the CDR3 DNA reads TGTGCCAGTAGTATCCCACTCGACATTAGGAAGGACTACGAGCAGTACTTC.

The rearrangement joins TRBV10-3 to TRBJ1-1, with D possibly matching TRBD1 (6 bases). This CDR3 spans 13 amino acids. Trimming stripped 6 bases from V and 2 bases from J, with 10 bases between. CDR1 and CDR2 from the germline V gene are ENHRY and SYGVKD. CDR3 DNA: TGTGCCATCAGGAAGGACAGAAACACTGAAGCTTTCTTT. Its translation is CAIRKDRNTEAFF.

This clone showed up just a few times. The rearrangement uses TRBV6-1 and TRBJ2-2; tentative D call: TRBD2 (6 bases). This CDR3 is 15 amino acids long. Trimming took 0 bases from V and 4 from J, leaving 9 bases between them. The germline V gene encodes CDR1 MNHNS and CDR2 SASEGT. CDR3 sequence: CASSEAYGSTGELFF. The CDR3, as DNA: TGTGCCAGCAGTGAAGCGTACGGGAGCACCGGGGAGCTGTTTTTT.

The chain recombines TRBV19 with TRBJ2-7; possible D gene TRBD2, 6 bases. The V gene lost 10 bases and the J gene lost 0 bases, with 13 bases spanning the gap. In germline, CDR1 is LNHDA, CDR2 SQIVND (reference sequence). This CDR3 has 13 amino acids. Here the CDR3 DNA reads TGTGCCACTAGAAGTAGCGGCTCCTACGAGCAGTACTTC. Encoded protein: CATRSSGSYEQYF.

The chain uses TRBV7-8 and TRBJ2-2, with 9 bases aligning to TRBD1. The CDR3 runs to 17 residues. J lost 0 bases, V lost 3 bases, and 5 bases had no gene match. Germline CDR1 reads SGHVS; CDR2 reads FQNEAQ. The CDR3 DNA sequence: TGTGCCAGCAGCTTCCCCAGGACAGGGGCGAACACCGGGGAGCTGTTTTTT. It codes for CASSFPRTGANTGELFF.